The rows below give T cell receptor beta chains drawn from one sample of a study of PD-1 blockade in classical Hodgkin lymphoma. Libraries were prepared by immunoSEQ multiplex PCR; TCRdb keeps only in-frame clonotypes and omits some of them. The sample lists 10,000 or so clones; approximately 77% were seen once. This sample comprised CD4+ T cells from blood, obtained before the fourth cycle of nivolumab. These TCRs come from a human donor with classical Hodgkin lymphoma. The CDR3 runs from the conserved cysteine through the conserved F or W. The order of the fields is clone size, CDR3 length, V gene, J gene, D gene, CDR3 DNA, CDR3 protein. D genes are given only for firm matches. Size values are once, few and many counts, or a class for expanded clones, and some rows have none.

>NA|13|TRBV7-9|TRBJ1-1|TRBD1
TGTGCCAGCAGCGGACGGACAGGGGATGAAGCTTTCTTT
CASSGRTGDEAFF
>NA|14|TRBV6-5|TRBJ2-7|NA
TGTGCCAGCAGTTTTACACCAGCCTCCTACGAGCAGTACTTC
CASSFTPASYEQYF
>NA|15|TRBV5-8|TRBJ2-6|NA
TGTGCCAGCGTGACCACACAAAGTCGGGCCAACGTCCTGACTTTC
CASVTTQSRANVLTF
>few|16|TRBV4-2|TRBJ1-1|NA
TGTGCCAGCAGCCAGACGGGCTCCGGGGTGAACACTGAAGCTTTCTTT
CASSQTGSGVNTEAFF
>NA|14|TRBV7-2|TRBJ2-3|NA
TGTGCCAGCAGCCTAGGGCCTAGCGAACGGACGCAGTATTTT
CASSLGPSERTQYF
>few|14|TRBV6-1|TRBJ2-3|NA
TGTGCCAGCAGTGGACCTCGTATTCGGGATACGCAGTATTTT
CASSGPRIRDTQYF
>NA|13|TRBV7-8|TRBJ2-1|NA
TGTGCCAGCAGCTTAGACAGGGCCAATGAGCAGTTCTTC
CASSLDRANEQFF
>once|13|TRBV6-1|TRBJ2-5|NA
TGTGCCAGCTCGAGGGGTTGGTCGGAGACCCAGTACTTC
CASSRGWSETQYF
>NA|11|TRBV28|TRBJ2-1|TRBD2
TGTAGCGGGGGCAGGAACAATGAGCAGTTCTTC
CSGGRNNEQFF
>NA|14|TRBV10-3|TRBJ2-7|TRBD2
TGTGCCATCAGTGAGATCTATGGGGGGGACGAGCAGTACTTC
CAISEIYGGDEQYF
>NA|15|TRBV5-1|TRBJ2-5|NA
TGCGCCAGCAGCTTGCAGGGACATCAACAAGAGACCCAGTACTTC
CASSLQGHQQETQYF
>medium-sized|14|TRBV6-6|TRBJ1-1|NA
TGTGCCAGCAGGCCGCAGGGGATGAACACTGAAGCTTTCTTT
CASRPQGMNTEAFF
>NA|14|TRBV4-1|TRBJ1-2|NA
TGCGCCAGCAGCCAAGGACTTGCTAACTATGGCTACACCTTC
CASSQGLANYGYTF
>NA|16|TRBV5-4|TRBJ2-3|NA
TGTGCCAGCAGCCGGGCGGGACTCTTTAGCACAGATACGCAGTATTTT
CASSRAGLFSTDTQYF
>NA|15|TRBV10-3|TRBJ2-5|TRBD2
TGTGCCATCAGTGACCCGCTAGCGGGGGATTGGACCCAGTACTTC
CAISDPLAGDWTQYF
>NA|14|TRBV27|TRBJ1-5|TRBD1
TGTGCCAGAACTAACAGGGGCCCCTTCGAGCCCCAGCATTTT
CARTNRGPFEPQHF
>NA|15|TRBV18|TRBJ2-1|NA
TGTGCCAGCTCACCCCGGGTCTCGTTAGACAATGAGCAGTTCTTC
CASSPRVSLDNEQFF
>NA|13|TRBV6-5|TRBJ1-2|NA
TGTGCCAGCACCGAAGACAGGCGCTATGGCTACACCTTC
CASTEDRRYGYTF
>NA|17|TRBV7-2|TRBJ2-4|TRBD2
TGTGCCAGCAGCTTAGCGCTAGCGGGGGCACAAGGGAGCATTCAGTACTTC
CASSLALAGAQGSIQYF
>NA|15|TRBV11-1|TRBJ2-7|TRBD2
TGTGCCAGCAGCTTAATCGGGAGGTTGGCGAACGAGCAGTACTTC
CASSLIGRLANEQYF
>NA|17|TRBV11-2|TRBJ2-1|NA
TGTGCCAGCAGCCAGGGAATGAGGGGGGCCGATGGGAATGAGCAGTTCTTC
CASSQGMRGADGNEQFF
>once|17|TRBV7-3|TRBJ2-1|TRBD2
TGTGCCAGCAGCCCCCCGTCCGGGACTAGCGGGCACAATGAGCAGTTCTTC
CASSPPSGTSGHNEQFF
>NA|14|TRBV28|TRBJ1-1|NA
TGTGCCAGCAGAATCGGGGGAGTCGGCACTGAAGCTTTCTTT
CASRIGGVGTEAFF
>NA|14|TRBV4-1|TRBJ1-2|NA
TGCGCCAGCAGCCAAGTCTTGGGAGGGAGAGGCTACACCTTC
CASSQVLGGRGYTF
>NA|11|TRBV28|TRBJ1-2|NA
TGTGCCAGCAGTCCACAAATCGGCTACACCTTC
CASSPQIGYTF
>once|13|TRBV2|TRBJ1-2|TRBD1
TGTGCCAGCCGGACAGGGGGAAACTATGGCTACACCTTC
CASRTGGNYGYTF
>NA|13|TRBV11-2|TRBJ1-1|NA
TGTGCCAGCAGCTTAGCAGAGGGGCTTCGTGCTTTCTTT
CASSLAEGLRAFF
>NA|14|TRBV28|TRBJ2-7|NA
TGTGCCAGCAGCCCTCTTCAGGGCCTCTACGAGCAGTACTTC
CASSPLQGLYEQYF
>NA|14|TRBV2|TRBJ2-2|NA
TGTGCCAGCAGTGTAAGGGGCGCGAGGGGGGAGCTGTTTTTT
CASSVRGARGELFF
>NA|14|TRBV7-9|TRBJ2-5|TRBD2
TGTGCCAGCAGCCGTAGCGGGGGCGGAGAGACCCAGTACTTC
CASSRSGGGETQYF
>NA|11|TRBV20-1|TRBJ2-1|NA
TGCAGTGCTTGGAGCACGTTGGAGCAGTTCTTC
CSAWSTLEQFF
>few|12|TRBV28|TRBJ1-3|NA
TGTGCCAGTGGGACGACGGGAAACACCATATATTTT
CASGTTGNTIYF
>NA|16|TRBV29-1|TRBJ1-2|TRBD1
TGCAGCGTTGGGGCCGGGGACAGGGGTAGTAACTATGGCTACACCTTC
CSVGAGDRGSNYGYTF
>NA|11|TRBV5-1|TRBJ2-1|TRBD2
TGCGCCAGCAGAGAAGGGACTATCTCGTTCTTC
CASREGTISFF
>NA|15|TRBV28|TRBJ2-5|TRBD1
TGTGCCAGCAGTTTGGGGACAGTGAGACGAGAGACCCAGTACTTC
CASSLGTVRRETQYF
>NA|13|TRBV5-1|TRBJ2-1|NA
TGCGCCAGCTCTGGAGGGTCCGGCGATGAGCAGTTCTTC
CASSGGSGDEQFF
>NA|15|TRBV28|TRBJ1-3|NA
TGTGCCAGCAGTTTATTGCCAGGCTCTGGAAACACCATATATTTT
CASSLLPGSGNTIYF
>NA|14|TRBV6-5|TRBJ2-2|NA
TGTGCCAGCAAAAGGGCAGGGAACACCGGGGAGCTGTTTTTT
CASKRAGNTGELFF
>NA|22|TRBV6-7|TRBJ1-4|NA
TGTGCCAGCAGTTACGGTCTCAGGGGCCGTAAGGGTGAATCCCTAGATAATGAAAAACTGTTTTTT
CASSYGLRGRKGESLDNEKLFF
>NA|13|TRBV7-2|TRBJ1-3|NA
TGTGCCAGCCGCCGGGGTCGTGGAAACACCATATATTTT
CASRRGRGNTIYF
>NA|15|TRBV5-1|TRBJ2-1|TRBD1
TGCGCCAGCAGCTTGGAAGGGACAGGCTTCAATGAGCAGTTCTTC
CASSLEGTGFNEQFF
>NA|19|TRBV5-1|TRBJ2-5|TRBD2
TGCGCCAGCAGCTTGGCGTTCGGGGGTCTAGCGGGGCCCCAAGAGACCCAGTACTTC
CASSLAFGGLAGPQETQYF
>few|14|TRBV5-5|TRBJ1-1|NA
TGTGCCAGCAGCTTGAGGGGTTTGGGCACTGAAGCTTTCTTT
CASSLRGLGTEAFF
>NA|12|TRBV5-1|TRBJ2-4|NA
TGCGCCAGCAGCTTGACGGGAAACATTCAGTACTTC
CASSLTGNIQYF
>NA|15|TRBV4-1|TRBJ2-5|TRBD1
TGCGCCAGCAGCCCCCGACAGGGGTTCCAAGAGACCCAGTACTTC
CASSPRQGFQETQYF
>NA|13|TRBV28|TRBJ2-5|NA
TGTGCCAGCAGTTTTGGGGGAAGGGTGACCCAGTACTTC
CASSFGGRVTQYF
>NA|15|TRBV7-7|TRBJ2-1|NA
TGTGCCAGCAGCTTAGACGGGAACTCCTACAATGAGCAGTTCTTC
CASSLDGNSYNEQFF
>NA|14|TRBV29-1|TRBJ1-1|TRBD1
TGCAGCGTTAGGACGGGACAGTTAAACACTGAAGCTTTCTTT
CSVRTGQLNTEAFF
>once|15|TRBV5-8|TRBJ2-5|TRBD2
TGTGCCAGCAGCACGCAGGGACGGGAGGGAGAGACCCAGTACTTC
CASSTQGREGETQYF
>NA|15|TRBV5-1|TRBJ1-1|NA
TGCGCCAGCAGCTTGGATGGACGGAAGAACACTGAAGCTTTCTTT
CASSLDGRKNTEAFF